Presented here are 30 T cell receptor beta chains from one specimen sequenced in a study of neurological immune-mediated disorders. TCRdb re-called the 5' RACE reads through MiXCR, storing one row per CDR3 protein. The sample lists 70,000 to 95,000 distinct CDR3 sequences, 17% seen once, with 15% in the top ten. Specimen: PBMCs. Receptors were obtained from a woman aged 40 to 50 in good health.

This clonotype was counted many times. The V and J genes are TRBV20-1 and TRBJ1-5; no clear D. The CDR3 spans 13 residues. The V and J ends lost 1 base and 4 bases respectively, with 8 bases between them. CDR1 and CDR2 (germline): DFQATT, SNEGSKA (reference sequence). The CDR3 sequence: CSARVTVNQPQHF. CDR3 DNA sequence: TGCAGTGCTAGAGTCACAGTTAATCAGCCCCAGCATTTT.

The chain is built from TRBV7-7 and TRBJ2-1; no definite D call. Trimming took 5 bases from V and 2 from J, leaving 19 bases between them. The CDR3 runs 17 residues. CDR1 is SSHAT and CDR2 is FNYEAQ in the germline V gene (reference sequence). The CDR3 reads CASSMTPGQMAYNEQFF. CDR3 in DNA: TGTGCCAGCAGCATGACTCCGGGCCAAATGGCCTACAATGAGCAGTTCTTC.

This clonotype was seen a few times. The V call is TRBV6-5, the J call TRBJ2-3, with 9 bases fitting TRBD2. Germline assignment: CDR1 MNHEY and CDR2 SVGAGI. The CDR3 extends over 16 amino acids. Losses at the gene ends were 6 bases for V and 5 bases for J; bases not matched to a gene: 12. CDR3 in DNA: TGTGCCAGCAGCATCACAGCGGGGGGTGATGGAGATACGCAGTATTTT. It codes for CASSITAGGDGDTQYF.

This clonotype was counted at least ten times. CDR3 sequence: CASARGTTDTQYF. The CDR3 DNA is TGTGCCAGCGCTCGGGGGACGACAGATACGCAGTATTTT. This sequence joins TRBV12-3 or TRBV12-4 and TRBJ2-3, with D perhaps matching TRBD2 (6 bases). The CDR3 contains 13 residues. Trimming pared 8 bases from V and 3 bases from J, leaving 12 bases between.

This clonotype has ten or more counts. V is TRBV24-1 and J is TRBJ1-1; D perhaps matches TRBD1 (5 bases). Trimming shortened V by 5 bases and J by 1 base, and 16 bases separated the two germline ends. Germline V gene lookup returns CDR1 KGHDR and CDR2 SFDVKD. CDR3 length: 16 residues. CDR3 sequence: CATSGGDGLWNTEAFF. Here the CDR3 DNA reads TGTGCCACCAGTGGAGGGGACGGCCTCTGGAACACTGAAGCTTTCTTT.

This clonotype has ten or more counts. The chain joins TRBV12-5 to TRBJ1-1, with D possibly TRBD1 on 5 matching bases. This CDR3 has 17 residues. With 4 bases removed from V and 0 bases from J, the gap between germline ends came to 18 bases. Germline values: CDR1 LGHNT, CDR2 FRNRAP. CDR3 bases: TGTGCTAGTGGTTCTAACCGGGACGGGGAATTGAACACTGAAGCTTTCTTT. Translating gives CASGSNRDGELNTEAFF.

In this sample, this clonotype turned up many times. The genes are TRBV7-8 and TRBJ1-2, with D perhaps TRBD1 (5 bases). CDR1 SGHVS and CDR2 FQNEAQ come from the germline V gene. The CDR3 sequence is 14 residues long. Trimming stripped 4 bases from V and 5 bases from J, with 14 bases between. This CDR3 reads CASSSTSWGYGYTF. The CDR3 DNA reads TGTGCCAGCAGCTCGACCTCTTGGGGGTATGGCTACACCTTC.

This clonotype was observed at least ten times. The chain recombines TRBV7-2 with TRBJ2-1; TRBD1 matches 8 bases. The CDR3 extends over 16 amino acids. With V trimmed by 3 bases and J by 4 bases, 8 bases remained unmatched. Germline V gene lookup returns CDR1 SGHTA and CDR2 FQGNSA. The CDR3 DNA is TGTGCCAGCAGCTTCGGGATGGACAGGGCTTACAATGAGCAGTTCTTC. It specifies CASSFGMDRAYNEQFF.

This clonotype came up many times. The rearrangement links TRBV5-6 to TRBJ1-2; 7 bases fit TRBD1. CDR3 length: 13 residues. The junction had 3 bases not matched to a gene; V was cut back by 4 bases and J by 3 bases. Germline CDR1 SGHDT, CDR2 YYEEEE. In DNA form, the CDR3 reads TGTGCCAGCAGCCGAGACAGGGACTATGGCTACACCTTC. This encodes CASSRDRDYGYTF.

This clonotype was recorded many times. This rearrangement joins TRBV28 to TRBJ1-6; 8 bases map to TRBD1. Trimming cost V 7 bases and J 7 bases; bases outside gene matches: 12. The CDR3 length is 16 residues. In germline, CDR1 is MDHEN, CDR2 SYDVKM. The CDR3 spells CASIQWTGRRNSPLHF. For the CDR3, the DNA is TGTGCCAGCATCCAATGGACAGGGCGCAGGAATTCACCCCTCCACTTT.

This clonotype has at least ten counts. This rearrangement joins TRBV6-2 or TRBV6-3 to TRBJ2-2; no firm D call. CDR1 and CDR2 from the germline V gene are MNHEY and SVGEGT. CDR3 length equals 17 residues. The V end was cut by 0 bases, the J end by 0 bases, with 11 bases between. This CDR3 is CASSYSKNTANTGELFF. The CDR3 nucleotides read TGTGCCAGCAGTTACTCGAAGAATACCGCGAACACCGGGGAGCTGTTTTTT.

This clonotype was recorded many times. The chain uses TRBV3-1 and TRBJ2-7, with 11 bases lining up with TRBD2. J was trimmed by 0 bases and V by 3 bases; bases with no gene match: 1. The germline CDR1 and CDR2 sequences are LGHDT and YNNKEL (reference sequence). This CDR3 has 15 amino acids. CDR3 sequence: CASSQTSGASYEQYV. In DNA form, the CDR3 reads TGTGCCAGCAGCCAGACTAGCGGGGCCTCCTACGAGCAGTACGTC.

This clonotype was seen repeatedly, ten times or more. The chain combines TRBV21-1 with TRBJ2-2. TRBV21-1 is tagged as a pseudogene. The CDR3 extends over 16 amino acids. The CDR3 loop is CASSKLSRTNTGELFF. The CDR3, as DNA: TGTGCCAGCAGCAAATTAAGCAGGACGAACACCGGGGAGCTGTTTTTT.

This clonotype was seen repeatedly, ten times or more. The chain combines TRBV5-1 with TRBJ1-6; D is perhaps TRBD1 (5 bases). The CDR3 covers 15 residues. The germline V gene encodes CDR1 SGHRS and CDR2 YFSETQ. The V and J ends lost 0 bases and 7 bases respectively, with 11 bases between them. The chain's CDR3 is CASSLGGRNNSPLHF. CDR3 DNA: TGCGCCAGCAGCTTGGGGGGACGGAACAATTCACCCCTCCACTTT.

This clonotype was detected ten times or more. V gene TRBV12-3 or TRBV12-4 combines with J gene TRBJ1-1; TRBD1 matches at 8 bases. This CDR3 region has 14 residues. V lost 8 bases to trimming and J lost 6 bases; unmatched junction nucleotides: 11. The DNA of the CDR3 is TGTGCCAGCCGGAGACTGACAGGGGTCCCTGAAGCTTTCTTT. As protein: CASRRLTGVPEAFF.

The gene calls are TRBV18 and TRBJ1-1, with unresolved D. Trimming left V 3 bases short and J 1 base short, with 12 bases between. CDR3 size: 15 residues. Germline V gene data show CDR1 as KGHSH and CDR2 as LQKENI. CDR3 in DNA: TGTGCCAGCTCACCGGGAGCTCGGGAGAACACTGAAGCTTTCTTT. Its protein is CASSPGARENTEAFF.

Ten or more counts support this clonotype. This chain connects TRBV6-6 to TRBJ2-2; TRBD2 agrees at 14 bases. This CDR3 has 20 amino acids. The germline V gene has CDR1 MNHNY and CDR2 SVGAGI (reference sequence). V trimming: 0 bases; J trimming: 8 bases; junction bases outside the gene matches: 14. The CDR3 is CASSYSTSGGARRPAGELFF. As DNA, the CDR3 is TGTGCCAGCAGTTACTCGACTAGCGGGGGGGCTCGCAGGCCAGCAGGGGAGCTGTTTTTT.

This clonotype was seen many times. The rearrangement links TRBV20-1 to TRBJ1-1, with 8 positions matching TRBD1. The germline CDR1 and CDR2 sequences are DFQATT and SNEGSKA (reference sequence). The CDR3 length is 12 residues. The V segment lost 6 bases and the J segment 5 bases; nucleotides outside the gene matches: 5. The CDR3 region has the DNA TGCAGTGCCCAACAGGGGGAGACTGAAGCTTTCTTT. The encoded protein is CSAQQGETEAFF.

The rearrangement uses TRBV20-1 and TRBJ2-3; 10 positions agree with TRBD2. In germline, CDR1 is DFQATT, CDR2 SNEGSKA (reference sequence). This CDR3 is built from 14 residues. Trimming took 2 bases from V and 4 from J; bases not matched to a gene: 3. In DNA, the CDR3 is TGCAGTGCTAGAATAGCGGGGGGTCCAGATACGCAGTATTTT. Its translation is CSARIAGGPDTQYF.

This clonotype showed up many times. The chain combines TRBV12-3 or TRBV12-4 with TRBJ2-5; 7 bases map to TRBD1. Trimming cost V 6 bases and J 5 bases; bases outside gene matches: 6. There are 13 residues in the CDR3. The CDR3 coding sequence is TGTGCCAGCAGCCGGGACAGTTTTGAGACCCAGTACTTC. It specifies CASSRDSFETQYF.

This clonotype was counted ten times or more. V gene TRBV5-1 combines with J gene TRBJ1-1; D is possibly TRBD1 (6 bases). Germline CDR1 is SGHRS and CDR2 is YFSETQ. The ends were cut back, 3 bases at V and 5 bases at J, with 8 bases in the middle. CDR3 length: 12 residues. Here the CDR3 reads CASSWRGTEAFF. CDR3 DNA sequence: TGCGCCAGCAGCTGGAGGGGGACTGAAGCTTTCTTT. Full variable domain (rest looked up from reference TRBV5-1 and TRBJ1-1): KAGVTQTPRYLIKTRGQQVTLSCSPISGHRSVSWYQQTPGQGLQFLFEYFSETQRNKGNFPGRFSGRQFSNSRSEMNVSTLELGDSALYLCASSWRGTEAFFGQGTRLTVV.

Worth noting for this clonotype: A much larger clone lies a single base off, so this may be a read error. The chain is built from TRBV20-1 and TRBJ2-7; 8 positions agree with TRBD2. The J segment lost 2 bases and the V segment lost 3 bases, leaving 6 bases of the junction unmatched. The V gene's germline CDR1 is DFQATT and CDR2 SNEGSKA (reference sequence). The CDR3 length is 14 residues. Written as DNA, the CDR3 is TGCAGTGCTAGTACCCTCGGGGGGGCCTACGAGCAGTACGTC. Its translation is CSASTLGGAYEQYV.

This clonotype was counted many times. The V and J genes are TRBV7-9 and TRBJ2-5; the D is unclear. CDR3 length equals 12 residues. Per germline, CDR1 SEHNR and CDR2 FQNEAQ (reference sequence). Trimming removed 3 bases at V and 9 bases at J, with 11 bases between. CDR3 loop: CASSFGWAPQYF. DNA for the CDR3: TGTGCCAGCAGCTTCGGATGGGCCCCCCAGTACTTC.

The chain links TRBV20-1 to TRBJ1-2; TRBD1 agrees at 9 bases. The V gene end was trimmed by 6 bases and the J gene end by 0 bases; junction bases not matched to a gene: 5. From germline, CDR1 is DFQATT and CDR2 SNEGSKA (reference sequence). CDR3 length: 14 amino acids. The CDR3 DNA follows: TGCAGTGCCCCCGGGACAGGGTCTAACTATGGCTACACCTTC. Translating gives CSAPGTGSNYGYTF.

This rearrangement joins TRBV28 to TRBJ2-2; no reliable D call. Trimming shortened V by 6 bases and J by 0 bases, and 14 bases separated the two germline ends. The CDR3 spans 16 residues. Germline CDR1 and CDR2: MDHEN and SYDVKM. CDR3 nucleotide sequence: TGTGCCAGCAGGACTTCGAGGTCGGCGAACACCGGGGAGCTGTTTTTT. Translation: CASRTSRSANTGELFF.

This clonotype showed up just a few times. The chain has TRBV20-1 and TRBJ2-1; D may be TRBD1 or TRBD2 (6 bases each). The CDR3 contains 15 residues. In germline, CDR1 is DFQATT, CDR2 SNEGSKA (reference sequence). With 6 bases removed from V and 5 bases from J, the gap between germline ends came to 20 bases. The CDR3: CSARGARGPHNEQFF. In DNA form, the CDR3 reads TGCAGTGCCCGAGGGGCCCGGGGGCCCCACAATGAGCAGTTCTTC.

This clonotype occurred many times. This chain links TRBV6-2 or TRBV6-3 with TRBJ2-7; no reliable D call. Deletions cut 0 bases from V and 6 bases from J, with 15 bases between. Germline assignment: CDR1 MNHEY and CDR2 SVGEGT. The CDR3 contains 15 residues. The CDR3 DNA reads TGTGCCAGCAGTTACTCTCAGGTAAAAGGAAGCGAGCAGTACTTC. It specifies CASSYSQVKGSEQYF.

This clonotype has ten or more counts. The genes are TRBV3-1 and TRBJ2-7; D ambiguous. Germline V CDR1 and CDR2: LGHDT, YNNKEL (reference sequence). The CDR3 runs 11 residues. The ends were cut back, 2 bases at V and 7 bases at J, with 6 bases in the middle. The CDR3 DNA sequence: TGTGCCAGCAGCCAAATGTGGGAGCAGTACTTC. This encodes CASSQMWEQYF.

V gene TRBV5-1 combines with J gene TRBJ2-7, with 7 bases that match TRBD2. The CDR3 sequence is 15 residues long. Germline loops: CDR1 SGHRS, CDR2 YFSETQ. The ends lost 6 bases at V and 1 base at J; junction bases unmatched: 10. Here the CDR3 reads CASKIGTGGSYEQYF. CDR3 DNA sequence: TGCGCCAGCAAAATTGGAACGGGGGGATCCTACGAGCAGTACTTC. The variable domain in full, with the rest retrieved from reference TRBV5-1 and TRBJ2-7, is KAGVTQTPRYLIKTRGQQVTLSCSPISGHRSVSWYQQTPGQGLQFLFEYFSETQRNKGNFPGRFSGRQFSNSRSEMNVSTLELGDSALYLCASKIGTGGSYEQYFGPGTRLTVT.

This clonotype was seen ten or more times. The chain joins TRBV6-5 to TRBJ2-3; no reliable D call. The germline V and J ends were trimmed by 0 bases and 4 bases, with 14 bases remaining between them. This CDR3 has 16 residues. The V gene's germline CDR1 is MNHEY and CDR2 SVGAGI. The CDR3: CASSYSGYKTPDTQYF. The CDR3 region has the DNA TGTGCCAGCAGTTACTCGGGGTATAAGACACCAGATACGCAGTATTTT.